This T cell receptor beta chain was found in a study of T cell responses to AZD1222 COVID-19 vaccine. Study findings and constraints: At 160-218 and 743-854, vaccine-associated CD4 TCRs were dominant, and they spanned spike. Most donors were white British, females outnumbered males, and clonal diversity was possibly underestimated. Reports say nearly half of spike-specific TCRs go after unmutated variant regions. The study identified only six AZD1222 recipients as seropositive at baseline.

This clone has more than one count but fewer than ten. The antigen is not known. The repertoire was sequenced with immunoSEQ multiplex PCR; TCRdb's copy has only in-frame clones and lacks some. The sample gives roughly 58,000 clones, more than 80% of which show up once; roughly 20% is in the top ten. The receptor's source is an adult in good health. The material was peripheral blood, obtained on day 0 of MenACWY control vaccination.

CDR3: CASSFLGPDEKLFF. The DNA of the CDR3 is TGCGCCAGCAGCTTCTTGGGACCGGATGAAAAACTGTTTTTT. The chain links TRBV5-1 to TRBJ1-4; D perhaps matches TRBD1 (5 bases). Trimming shortened V by 2 bases and J by 6 bases, and 11 bases separated the two germline ends. Germline values: CDR1 SGHRS, CDR2 YFSETQ. The CDR3 contains 14 residues.